This passage covers 2 T cell receptor beta chains from one sample sequenced in a study of blood T cells in healthy people across ages. Together with a sample-barcoded 5' primer, a J-beta primer mix was included in a second PCR lasting 7 to 11 cycles. TCRdb used MiXCR to reprocess the 5' RACE reads, holding one entry per CDR3 protein. Here the sample spans about 690,000 distinct CDR3 sequences, roughly 43% being singletons. Sequencing was carried out using blood. Receptors originate from a man older than 75 in good health.

This clonotype was seen once. The chain couples TRBV28 to TRBJ2-2, with D possibly being TRBD1 (6 bases). With 5 bases removed from V and 4 bases from J, the gap between germline ends came to 14 bases. CDR1 MDHEN and CDR2 SYDVKM come from the germline V gene. CDR3 length: 15 amino acids. The CDR3 DNA reads as TGTGCCAGCAGTGAATACAGGGATCTCACCGGGGAGCTGTTTTTT. Encoded protein: CASSEYRDLTGELFF.

A single count supports this clonotype. The chain recombines TRBV20-1 with TRBJ1-6; 9 bases align to TRBD1. The junction had 5 bases not matched to a gene; V was cut back by 3 bases and J by 14 bases. Germline V gene lookup returns CDR1 DFQATT and CDR2 SNEGSKA (reference sequence). CDR3 length: 12 residues. CDR3: CSARTGGTSLHF. The CDR3, as DNA: TGCAGTGCTAGGACAGGGGGGACATCCCTCCACTTT.